This T cell receptor beta chain came from a study of T-cell memory formation after mild COVID-19. The wider study: Clusters were largely donor specific. Study-level points and caveats: CD4+ bias marked clones expanding day 15 to 37, unlike balanced contracting clones.

The CDR3 sequence is 15 residues long. Trimming took 0 bases from V and 5 from J, leaving 12 bases between them. Germline CDR1 reads MNHEY; CDR2 reads SMNVEV (reference sequence). With regard to this clonotype: What it recognizes is unknown.

It was 5'RACE with constant-segment primers that produced the TCR alpha and TCR beta cDNA libraries, which carried sample barcodes and UMIs. Each CDR3 protein is one row after TCRdb ran MiXCR on the 5' RACE reads. The data contain tens of thousands of distinct CDR3 sequences, less than 15% of them singletons. Sequenced input: PBMCs or a T cell subset sorted from them (not recorded which). The chain is built from TRBV27 and TRBJ2-3; D call uncertain. The receptor was derived from a young man who had mild COVID-19 (a few samples of this study predate the infection). Cell type and time point are not known. CDR3: CASSLSLEAQDTQYF. The CDR3 bases are TGTGCCAGCAGTTTATCGTTAGAGGCCCAAGATACGCAGTATTTT.